The present entry profiles one TCR beta chain with its context. The sample belongs to a study of CD8 T cells in Susac syndrome. Germline CDR1 and CDR2: MDHEN and SYDVKM. CDR3 length equals 13 residues. V was trimmed by 2 bases and J by 4 bases, leaving 6 bases between them. Random-hexamer reverse transcription was applied to about 0.5 to 1 ug RNA. TCRdb re-derived calls from the immunoSEQ multiplex PCR reads in MiXCR, one entry per CDR3 protein. The table shows roughly 180,000 distinct CDR3 sequences, with 90% to 95% occurring only once. The rearrangement uses TRBV28 and TRBJ1-5; D uncertain. Material: CD4+ T cells from PBMCs. The sequence came from a human donor in good health. CDR3 region: CASSLRQNQPQHF. The CDR3 nucleotides are TGTGCCAGCAGTTTAAGGCAGAATCAGCCCCAGCATTTT.